This TCR beta chain was retrieved from a study of blood T cells in healthy people across ages. Every participating donor contributed approximately 9.5 milliliters of peripheral blood through a draw. There were at least 6 micrograms of total RNA extracted from every sample. With a J-beta primer mix and a sample-barcoded 5' primer, a second PCR ran about 7 to 12 cycles. Each CDR3 protein is one row after TCRdb ran MiXCR on the 5' RACE reads. The sample carries around 700,000 distinct CDR3 sequences, around 25% recorded once. Note on this clonotype: Its specificity is not known.

V gave up 0 bases and J gave up 4 bases, with 10 bases separating them. Germline V lookup: CDR1 MGHRA, CDR2 YSYEKL. CDR3 size: 15 residues. Findings of the study overall: Diversity figures based on one million T cells were deemed too low.

The same data also went into a second study, on T cells of mothers and their children.

The TCR originated in a boy between 10 and 17 years old in good health. The sequencing sample was made of blood. The J gene is TRBJ1-5, the V gene TRBV4-1; a weak D match, TRBD1 (5 bases). The CDR3 nucleotides are TGCGCCAGCAGCCAAGATTCCAGGGCAAATCAGCCCCAGCATTTT. Amino acids: CASSQDSRANQPQHF.